The next 7 T cell receptor beta chains were all read from a single sample in a study of graft-versus-host responses after intestinal transplantation. TCRdb's table, derived via immunoSEQ multiplex PCR, lists solely in-frame clones and lacks some. This sample has over 65,000 clones, with under 95% found just once. Which antigens these TCRs recognize remains unknown. The specimen comprised unstimulated CD8+ T cells sorted from spleen or lymph node cells, sampled before transplant. The receptor set was obtained from a human donor who was the organ donor for an intestinal transplant.

The table lists this clone with a few counts. The J gene is TRBJ2-7, the V gene TRBV6-1, with 8 bases aligning to TRBD1. The CDR3 length is 16 residues. Trimming at V came to 2 bases and at J to 3 bases, leaving 9 bases not matched to a gene. Germline CDR1 MNHNS, CDR2 SASEGT. DNA for the CDR3: TGTGCCAGCAGTGAAAGGACAGGGAACTGGCTCTACGAGCAGTACTTC. Translated, it gives CASSERTGNWLYEQYF.

This chain joins TRBV5-6 and TRBJ1-1, with unresolved D. The germline V gene encodes CDR1 SGHDT and CDR2 YYEEEE. The CDR3 is made up of 16 amino acids. Trimming left V 4 bases short and J 0 bases short, with 16 bases between. In DNA, the CDR3 is TGTGCCAGCAGCAGCAGTTACGATAAAATGAACACTGAAGCTTTCTTT. The encoded protein is CASSSSYDKMNTEAFF.

The genes are TRBV13 and TRBJ2-1, with 7 bases aligning to TRBD1. This CDR3 region has 17 residues. Germline V gene lookup returns CDR1 PRHDT and CDR2 FYEKMQ (reference sequence). The junction had 13 bases not matched to a gene; V was cut back by 8 bases and J by 0 bases. CDR3 amino acids: CASGLGKGAVSYNEQFF. In DNA form, the CDR3 reads TGTGCCAGCGGCCTGGGAAAGGGGGCTGTCTCCTACAATGAGCAGTTCTTC.

The V and J genes are TRBV27 and TRBJ2-7; D ambiguous. Trimming shortened V by 3 bases and J by 6 bases, and 15 bases separated the two germline ends. The CDR3 is 14 amino acids. Germline loops: CDR1 MNHEY, CDR2 SMNVEV (reference sequence). This chain's CDR3 is CASSFGSPRVEQYF. CDR3 nucleotide sequence: TGTGCCAGCAGTTTTGGCTCCCCTCGGGTCGAGCAGTACTTC.

The chain uses TRBV2 and TRBJ2-7; perhaps TRBD2 as D (6 bases). This CDR3 has 14 amino acids. Looked up from germline, CDR1 is SNHLY and CDR2 is FYNNEI. Trimming left V 2 bases short and J 3 bases short, with 11 bases between. CDR3 in DNA: TGTGCCAGCAGTGAATTTGGAGGGATCTACGAGCAGTACTTC. Its translation: CASSEFGGIYEQYF.

The genes are TRBV6-5 and TRBJ2-1; 9 bases line up with TRBD2. Germline-derived CDR1 and CDR2 are MNHEY and SVGAGI. The CDR3 sequence is 15 residues long. V was pared by 0 bases and J by 6 bases, with 3 bases of the junction left unmatched. CDR3 DNA: TGTGCCAGCAGTTACTCTGCGGGAGGGCGCAATGAGCAGTTCTTC. Translation: CASSYSAGGRNEQFF.

This chain uses TRBV5-4 with TRBJ2-2, with D possibly being TRBD2 (5 bases). The CDR3 is 14 amino acids. Germline V gene data show CDR1 as SGHNT and CDR2 as YYREEE (reference sequence). Trimming left V 2 bases short and J 2 bases short, with 7 bases between. CDR3: CASSFGVNTGELFF. CDR3 coding DNA: TGTGCCAGCAGCTTCGGGGTCAACACCGGGGAGCTGTTTTTT.